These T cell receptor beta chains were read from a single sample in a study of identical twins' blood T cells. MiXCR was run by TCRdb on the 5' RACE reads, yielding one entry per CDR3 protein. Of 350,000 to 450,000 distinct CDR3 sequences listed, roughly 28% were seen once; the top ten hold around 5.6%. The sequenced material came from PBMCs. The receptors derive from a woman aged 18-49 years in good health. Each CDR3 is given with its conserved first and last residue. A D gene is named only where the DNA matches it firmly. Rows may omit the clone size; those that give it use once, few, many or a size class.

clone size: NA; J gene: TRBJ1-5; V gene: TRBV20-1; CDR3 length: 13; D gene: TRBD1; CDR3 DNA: TGCAGTGCTAGAGGGGACAGCAATAAGCCCCAGCATTTT; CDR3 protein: CSARGDSNKPQHF
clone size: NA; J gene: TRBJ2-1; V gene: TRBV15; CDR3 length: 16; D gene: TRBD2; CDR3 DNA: TGTGCCACCAGCAGAGTTACTAGCGGGAGGGATAATGAGCAGTTCTTC; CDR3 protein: CATSRVTSGRDNEQFF
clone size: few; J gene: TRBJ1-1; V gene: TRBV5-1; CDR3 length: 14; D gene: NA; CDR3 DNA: TGCGCCAGCAGCTTCAGAGTGATGAACACTGAAGCTTTCTTT; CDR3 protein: CASSFRVMNTEAFF
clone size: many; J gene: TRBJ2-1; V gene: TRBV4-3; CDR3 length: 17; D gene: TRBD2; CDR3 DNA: TGCGCCAGCAGCCAAGACATCTCCGCGGGAGTGGTTGATGAGCAGTTCTTC; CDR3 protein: CASSQDISAGVVDEQFF
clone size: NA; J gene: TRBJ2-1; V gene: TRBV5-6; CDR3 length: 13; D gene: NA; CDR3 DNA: TGTGCCAGCAGCTTGGGACTAGGGAATGAGCAGTTCTTC; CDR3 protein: CASSLGLGNEQFF
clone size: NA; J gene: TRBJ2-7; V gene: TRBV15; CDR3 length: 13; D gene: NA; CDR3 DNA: TGTGCCACCAGCAGCGGGATTGATGACGAGCAGTACTTC; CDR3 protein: CATSSGIDDEQYF
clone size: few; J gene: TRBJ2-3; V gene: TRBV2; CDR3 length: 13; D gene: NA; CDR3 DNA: TGTGCCAGCAGTCAGGGGATGGGAGATACGCAGTATTTT; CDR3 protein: CASSQGMGDTQYF
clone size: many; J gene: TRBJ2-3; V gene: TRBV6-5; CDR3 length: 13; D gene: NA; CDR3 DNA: TGTGCCAGCAGTCAACCGGGGGCTGATACGCAGTATTTT; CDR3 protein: CASSQPGADTQYF
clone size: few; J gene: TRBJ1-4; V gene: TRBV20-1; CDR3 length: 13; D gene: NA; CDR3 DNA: TGCAGTGCTGTGTCTCCCACTAATGAAAAACTGTTTTTT; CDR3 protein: CSAVSPTNEKLFF
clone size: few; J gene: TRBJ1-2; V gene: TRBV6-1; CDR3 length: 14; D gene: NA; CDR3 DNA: TGTGCCAGTCGCAGGACGGTGATGGCGTACGGCTACACCTTC; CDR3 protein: CASRRTVMAYGYTF
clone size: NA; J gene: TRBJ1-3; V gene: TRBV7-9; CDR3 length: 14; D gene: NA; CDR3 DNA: TGTGCCAGCAGTCCTAACCTCTCTGGAAACACCATATATTTT; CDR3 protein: CASSPNLSGNTIYF
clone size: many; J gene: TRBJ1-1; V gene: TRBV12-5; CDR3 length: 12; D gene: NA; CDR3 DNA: TGTGCTAGTGGTTTAGGGTCGGTTGAAGCTTTCTTT; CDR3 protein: CASGLGSVEAFF
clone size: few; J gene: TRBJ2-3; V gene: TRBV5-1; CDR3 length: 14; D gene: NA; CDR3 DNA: TGCGCCAGCAGCTTCCGCAGAGGCACAGATACGCAGTATTTT; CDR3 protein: CASSFRRGTDTQYF
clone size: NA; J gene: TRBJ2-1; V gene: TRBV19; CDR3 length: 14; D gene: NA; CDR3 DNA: TGTGCCAGTAGGGCGGGTAGATCTTACAATGAGCAGTTCTTC; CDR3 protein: CASRAGRSYNEQFF
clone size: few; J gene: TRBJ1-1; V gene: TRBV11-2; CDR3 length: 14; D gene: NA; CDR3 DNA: TGTGCCAGCAGCTTGACAGCCAGTCTCACTGAAGCTTTCTTT; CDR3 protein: CASSLTASLTEAFF
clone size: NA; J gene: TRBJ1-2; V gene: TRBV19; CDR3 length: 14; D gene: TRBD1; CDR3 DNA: TGTGCCAGTAGTAAATCGACAGGGCTGTATGGCTACACCTTC; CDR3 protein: CASSKSTGLYGYTF
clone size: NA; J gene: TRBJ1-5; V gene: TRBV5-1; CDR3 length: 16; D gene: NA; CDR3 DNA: TGCGCCAGCAGGTTGGATATATCTGGGGGGAATCAGCCCCAGCATTTT; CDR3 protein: CASRLDISGGNQPQHF
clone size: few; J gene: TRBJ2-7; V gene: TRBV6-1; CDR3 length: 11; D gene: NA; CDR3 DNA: TGTGCCACCTCGGGGTTCCACGAGCAGTACTTC; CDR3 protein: CATSGFHEQYF
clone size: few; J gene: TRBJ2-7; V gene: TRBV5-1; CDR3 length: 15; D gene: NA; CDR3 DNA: TGCGCCAGCAGCTTGGGGGCCCCGACCTACTCCGAGCAGTACTTC; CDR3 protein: CASSLGAPTYSEQYF
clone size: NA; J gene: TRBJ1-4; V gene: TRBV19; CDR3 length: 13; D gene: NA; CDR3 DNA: TGTGCCAGTAGTCGAAACGATAATGAAAAACTGTTTTTT; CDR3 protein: CASSRNDNEKLFF
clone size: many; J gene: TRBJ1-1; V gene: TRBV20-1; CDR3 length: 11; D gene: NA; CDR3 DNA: TGCAGTGCTAGGGGAATCACTGAAGCTTTCTTT; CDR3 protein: CSARGITEAFF
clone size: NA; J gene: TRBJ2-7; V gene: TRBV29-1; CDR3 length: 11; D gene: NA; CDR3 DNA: TGCAGCGCTAGGGGAAAGAACGAGCAGTACTTC; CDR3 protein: CSARGKNEQYF
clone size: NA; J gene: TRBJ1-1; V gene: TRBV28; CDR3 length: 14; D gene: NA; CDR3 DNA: TGTGCCAGCACCGGCAGGGGTGTTCGAGCTGAATCTTTCTTT; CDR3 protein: CASTGRGVRAESFF
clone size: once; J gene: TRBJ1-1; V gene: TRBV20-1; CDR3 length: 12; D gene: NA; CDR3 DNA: TGCAGTGCTAGATCCCTGAACACTGAAGCTTTCTTT; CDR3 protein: CSARSLNTEAFF
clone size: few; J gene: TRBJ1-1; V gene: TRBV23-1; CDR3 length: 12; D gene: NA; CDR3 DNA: TGCGCCAGCAGTCACGGGGTTTATGAAGCTTTCTTT; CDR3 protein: CASSHGVYEAFF
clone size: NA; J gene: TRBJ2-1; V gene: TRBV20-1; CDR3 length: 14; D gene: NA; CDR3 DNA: TGCAGTGCTAGCTCCGGGCAGGGGAGGGATGAGCAGTTCTTC; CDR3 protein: CSASSGQGRDEQFF
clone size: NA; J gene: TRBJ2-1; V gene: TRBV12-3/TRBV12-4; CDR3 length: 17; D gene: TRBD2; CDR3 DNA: TGTGCCAGCAGTTATATTAGGTGTAGCGGGAGATACAATGAGCAGTTCTTC; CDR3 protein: CASSYIRCSGRYNEQFF
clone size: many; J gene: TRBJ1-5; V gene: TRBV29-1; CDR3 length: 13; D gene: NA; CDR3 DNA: TGCAGCGTTGGAACAGGTCCAAATCAGCCCCAGCATTTT; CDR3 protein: CSVGTGPNQPQHF
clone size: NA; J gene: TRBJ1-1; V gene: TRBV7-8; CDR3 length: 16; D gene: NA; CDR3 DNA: TGTGCCAGCAGCGGACAATCGAGGGATTTGAACACTGAAGCTTTCTTT; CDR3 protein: CASSGQSRDLNTEAFF
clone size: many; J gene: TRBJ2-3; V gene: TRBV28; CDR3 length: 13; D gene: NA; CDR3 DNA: TGTGCCAGCAGTTTGGGGTCGGGAGATACGCAGTATTTT; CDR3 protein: CASSLGSGDTQYF
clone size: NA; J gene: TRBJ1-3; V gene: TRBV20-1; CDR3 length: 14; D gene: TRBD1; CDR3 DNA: TGCAGTGCATCACCGGGACAGGCGGGAAACACCATATATTTT; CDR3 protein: CSASPGQAGNTIYF
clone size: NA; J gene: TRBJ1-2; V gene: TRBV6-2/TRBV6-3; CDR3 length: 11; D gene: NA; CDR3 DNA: TGTGCCAGCAGTGAGACCTATGGCTGCACCTTC; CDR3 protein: CASSETYGCTF
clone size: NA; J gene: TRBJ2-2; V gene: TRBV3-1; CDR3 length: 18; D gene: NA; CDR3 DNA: TGTGCCAGCAGCCGAGATTTACCCCGCATTAGCAGGTCCGGGGAGCTGTTTTTT; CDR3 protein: CASSRDLPRISRSGELFF
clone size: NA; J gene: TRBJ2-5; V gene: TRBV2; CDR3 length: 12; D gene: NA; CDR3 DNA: TGTGCCAGCAGTGCGGAGGGGGAGACCCAGTACTTC; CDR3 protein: CASSAEGETQYF
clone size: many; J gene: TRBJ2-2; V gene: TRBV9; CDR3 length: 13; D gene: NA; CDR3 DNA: TGTGCCAGCAGCGTATTAACCACCGGGGAGCTGTTTTTT; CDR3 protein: CASSVLTTGELFF
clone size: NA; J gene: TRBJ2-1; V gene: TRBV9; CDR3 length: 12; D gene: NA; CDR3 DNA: TGTGCCGGCAGCCAAGAGAGGAATGAGCAGTTCTTC; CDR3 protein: CAGSQERNEQFF
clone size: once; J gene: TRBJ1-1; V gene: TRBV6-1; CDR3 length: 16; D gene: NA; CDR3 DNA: TGTGCCAGCAGTGAGCCAGGGGAGGAGATAAGGACTGAAGCTTTCTTT; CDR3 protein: CASSEPGEEIRTEAFF
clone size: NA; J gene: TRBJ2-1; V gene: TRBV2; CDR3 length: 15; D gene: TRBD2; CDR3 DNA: TGTGCCAGCAGTAAACTAGCGGGGGGTGAGGATGAGCAGTTCTTC; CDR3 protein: CASSKLAGGEDEQFF
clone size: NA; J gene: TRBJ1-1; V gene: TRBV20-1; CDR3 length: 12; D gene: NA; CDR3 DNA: TGCAGTGCTAGTACAGTCTACACTGAAGCTTTCTTT; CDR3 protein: CSASTVYTEAFF